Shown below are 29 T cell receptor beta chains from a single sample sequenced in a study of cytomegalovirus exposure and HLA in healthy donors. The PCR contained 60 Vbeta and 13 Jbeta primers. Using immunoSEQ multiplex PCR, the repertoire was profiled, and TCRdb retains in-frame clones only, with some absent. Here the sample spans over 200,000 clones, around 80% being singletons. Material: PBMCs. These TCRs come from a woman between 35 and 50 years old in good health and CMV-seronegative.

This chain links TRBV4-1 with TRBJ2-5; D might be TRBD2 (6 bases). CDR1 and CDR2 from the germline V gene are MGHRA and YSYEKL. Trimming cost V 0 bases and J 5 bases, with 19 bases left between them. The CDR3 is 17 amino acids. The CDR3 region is CASSQDPPPGLGETQYF. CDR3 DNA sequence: TGCGCCAGCAGCCAAGATCCCCCCCCGGGACTCGGGGAGACCCAGTACTTC.

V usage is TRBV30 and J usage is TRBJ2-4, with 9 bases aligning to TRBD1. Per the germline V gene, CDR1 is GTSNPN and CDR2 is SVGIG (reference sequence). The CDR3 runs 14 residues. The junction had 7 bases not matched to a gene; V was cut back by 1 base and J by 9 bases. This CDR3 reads CAWSEGQGGLIQYF. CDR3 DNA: TGTGCCTGGAGTGAGGGACAGGGCGGGCTCATTCAGTACTTC.

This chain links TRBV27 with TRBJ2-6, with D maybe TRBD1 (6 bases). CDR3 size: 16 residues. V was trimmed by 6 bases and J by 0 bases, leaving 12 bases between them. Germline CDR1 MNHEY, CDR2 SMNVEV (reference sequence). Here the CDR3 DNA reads TGTGCCAGCAGGGACATAGGGGGCTCTGGGGCCAACGTCCTGACTTTC. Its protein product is CASRDIGGSGANVLTF.

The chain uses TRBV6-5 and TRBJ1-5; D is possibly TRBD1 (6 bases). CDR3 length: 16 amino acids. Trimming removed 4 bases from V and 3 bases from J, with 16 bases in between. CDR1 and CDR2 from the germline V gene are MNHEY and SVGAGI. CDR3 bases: TGTGCCAGCAGTTCATATAGCAGGGGTACCAATCAGCCCCAGCATTTT. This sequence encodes CASSSYSRGTNQPQHF.

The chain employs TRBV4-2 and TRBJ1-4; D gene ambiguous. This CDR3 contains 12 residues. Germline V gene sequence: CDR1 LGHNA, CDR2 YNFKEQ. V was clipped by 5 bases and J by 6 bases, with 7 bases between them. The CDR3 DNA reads TGTGCCAGCAGCTTATTTGATGAAAAACTGTTTTTT. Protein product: CASSLFDEKLFF.

The CDR3 region has the DNA TGCGCCAGTCTATTGATGCCATTAGCGGACACTGAAGCTTTCTTT. Translating it yields CASLLMPLADTEAFF. This chain uses TRBV5-1 with TRBJ1-1; the D is unclear. The CDR3 covers 15 residues. Trimming removed 8 bases at V and 3 bases at J, with 20 bases between. Germline values: CDR1 SGHRS, CDR2 YFSETQ.

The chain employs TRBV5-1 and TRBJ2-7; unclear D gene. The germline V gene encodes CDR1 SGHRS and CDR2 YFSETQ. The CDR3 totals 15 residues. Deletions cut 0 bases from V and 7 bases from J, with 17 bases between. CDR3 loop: CASSLARESTSEQYF. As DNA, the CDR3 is TGCGCCAGCAGCTTGGCTCGCGAGTCTACGAGTGAGCAGTACTTC.

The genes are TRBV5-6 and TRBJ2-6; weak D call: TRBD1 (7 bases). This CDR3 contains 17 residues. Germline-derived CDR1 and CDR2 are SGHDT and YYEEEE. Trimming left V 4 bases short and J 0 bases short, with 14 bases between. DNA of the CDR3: TGTGCCAGCAGCGGAGGAGGGGGCCTCTCTGGGGCCAACGTCCTGACTTTC. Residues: CASSGGGGLSGANVLTF. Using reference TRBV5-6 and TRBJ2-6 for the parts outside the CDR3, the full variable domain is DAGVTQSPTHLIKTRGQQVTLRCSPKSGHDTVSWYQQALGQGPQFIFQYYEEEERQRGNFPDRFSGHQFPNYSSELNVNALLLGDSALYLCASSGGGGLSGANVLTFGAGSRLTVL.

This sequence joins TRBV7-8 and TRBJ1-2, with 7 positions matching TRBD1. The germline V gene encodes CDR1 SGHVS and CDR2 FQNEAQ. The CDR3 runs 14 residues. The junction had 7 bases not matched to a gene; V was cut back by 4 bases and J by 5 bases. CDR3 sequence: CASSSGQRAYGYTF. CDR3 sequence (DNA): TGTGCCAGCAGCTCGGGACAGAGAGCTTATGGCTACACCTTC.

CDR3 sequence (DNA): TGTGCCAGTAGTCAGGGATTTATCACAGATACGCAGTATTTT. It encodes CASSQGFITDTQYF. V gene TRBV19 combines with J gene TRBJ2-3; TRBD1 is a possible D gene (5 bases). Germline CDR1 LNHDA, CDR2 SQIVND (reference sequence). Trimming pared 5 bases from V and 2 bases from J, leaving 11 bases between. The CDR3 length is 14 residues.

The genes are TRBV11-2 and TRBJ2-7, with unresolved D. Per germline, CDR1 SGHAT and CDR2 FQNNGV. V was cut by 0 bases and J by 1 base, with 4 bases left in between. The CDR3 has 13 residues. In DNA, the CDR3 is TGTGCCAGCAGCTTAGAGGAGTCCTACGAGCAGTACTTC. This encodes CASSLEESYEQYF.

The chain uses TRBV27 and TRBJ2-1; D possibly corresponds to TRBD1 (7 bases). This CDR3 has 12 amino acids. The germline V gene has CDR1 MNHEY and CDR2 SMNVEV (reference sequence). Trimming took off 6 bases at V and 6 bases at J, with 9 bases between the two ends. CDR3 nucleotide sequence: TGTGCCAGCAGCCAGGGGGGCAATGAGCAGTTCTTC. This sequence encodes CASSQGGNEQFF.

This chain's CDR3 is CASSFRQANTEAFF. The DNA of the CDR3 is TGTGCCAGCAGTTTCCGACAGGCCAACACTGAAGCTTTCTTT. The V call is TRBV27, the J call TRBJ1-1, with D possibly being TRBD1 (6 bases). Trimming took off 3 bases at V and 2 bases at J, with 10 bases between the two ends. This CDR3 has 14 amino acids. Germline V gene data show CDR1 as MNHEY and CDR2 as SMNVEV (reference sequence).

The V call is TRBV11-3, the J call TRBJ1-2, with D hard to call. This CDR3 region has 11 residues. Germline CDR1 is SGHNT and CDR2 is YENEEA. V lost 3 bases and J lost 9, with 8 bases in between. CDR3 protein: CASSLGDSYTF. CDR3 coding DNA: TGTGCCAGCAGCTTGGGTGACAGCTACACCTTC.

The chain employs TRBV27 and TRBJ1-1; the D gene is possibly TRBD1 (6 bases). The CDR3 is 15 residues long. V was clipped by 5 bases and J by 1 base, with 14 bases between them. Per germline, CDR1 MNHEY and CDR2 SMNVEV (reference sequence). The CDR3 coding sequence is TGTGCCAGCAGTCCTTCGGGGGGCCCGAACACTGAAGCTTTCTTT. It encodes CASSPSGGPNTEAFF.

This CDR3 reads CASSLTQQETQYF. The CDR3, as DNA: TGTGCCAGCAGCTTAACTCAACAAGAGACCCAGTACTTC. J is TRBJ2-5 and V is TRBV7-3; D unclear. V was trimmed by 0 bases and J by 2 bases, leaving 4 bases between them. Germline CDR1 reads SGHTA; CDR2 reads FQGTGA. This CDR3 comprises 13 residues.

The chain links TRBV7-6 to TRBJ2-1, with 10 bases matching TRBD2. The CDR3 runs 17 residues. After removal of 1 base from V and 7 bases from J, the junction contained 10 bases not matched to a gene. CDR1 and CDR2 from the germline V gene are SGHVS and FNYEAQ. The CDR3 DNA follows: TGTGCCAGCAGCTTAGAGGGTTTAGCGGGGGGTGGGAATGAGCAGTTCTTC. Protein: CASSLEGLAGGGNEQFF.

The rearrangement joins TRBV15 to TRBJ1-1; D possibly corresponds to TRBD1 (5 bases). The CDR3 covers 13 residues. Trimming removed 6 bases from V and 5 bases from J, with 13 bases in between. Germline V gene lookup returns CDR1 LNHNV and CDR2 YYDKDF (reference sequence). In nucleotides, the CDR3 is TGTGCCACCAGATCGGGACTCGAAACTGAAGCTTTCTTT. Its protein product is CATRSGLETEAFF.

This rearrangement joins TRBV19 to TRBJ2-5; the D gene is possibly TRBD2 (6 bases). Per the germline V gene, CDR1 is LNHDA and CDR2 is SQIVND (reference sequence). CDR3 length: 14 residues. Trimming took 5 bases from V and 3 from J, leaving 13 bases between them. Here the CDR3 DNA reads TGTGCCAGTAGTCTAGCACGGGGGAAAGAGACCCAGTACTTC. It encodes CASSLARGKETQYF.

In DNA form, the CDR3 reads TGCGCCAGCAGCCAAGGGGTACAGATCAACACTGAAGCTTTCTTT. Translation gives CASSQGVQINTEAFF. The rearrangement links TRBV4-3 to TRBJ1-1, with D uncertain. The CDR3 consists of 15 residues. In germline, CDR1 is LGHNA, CDR2 YSLEER. V was shortened by 1 base and J by 2 bases, with 11 bases between the two germline ends.

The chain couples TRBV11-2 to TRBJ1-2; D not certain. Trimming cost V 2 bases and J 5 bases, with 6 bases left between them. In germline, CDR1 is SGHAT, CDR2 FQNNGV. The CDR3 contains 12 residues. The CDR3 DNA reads TGTGCCAGCAGCTTATCAGGTTATGGCTACACCTTC. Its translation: CASSLSGYGYTF.

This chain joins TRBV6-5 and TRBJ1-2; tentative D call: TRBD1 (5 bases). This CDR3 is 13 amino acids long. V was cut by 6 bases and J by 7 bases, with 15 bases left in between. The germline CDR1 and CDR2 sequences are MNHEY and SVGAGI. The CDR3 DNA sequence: TGTGCCAGCAGCAAATCGGGGGTGTTTGGCTACACCTTC. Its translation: CASSKSGVFGYTF.

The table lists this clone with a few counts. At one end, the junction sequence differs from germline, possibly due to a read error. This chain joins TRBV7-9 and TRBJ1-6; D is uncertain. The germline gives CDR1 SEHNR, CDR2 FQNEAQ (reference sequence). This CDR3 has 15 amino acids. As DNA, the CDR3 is TGTTCCAGCAGCTTAGGGAAGGGAGGAGATTCACCCCTCCACTTT. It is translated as CSSSLGKGGDSPLHF.

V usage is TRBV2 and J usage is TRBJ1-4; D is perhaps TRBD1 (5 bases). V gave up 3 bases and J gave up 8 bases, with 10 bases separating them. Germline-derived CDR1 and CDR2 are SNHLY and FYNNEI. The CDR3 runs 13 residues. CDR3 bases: TGTGCCAGCAGTGATCAGGGTTTGGAAAAACTGTTTTTT. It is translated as CASSDQGLEKLFF.

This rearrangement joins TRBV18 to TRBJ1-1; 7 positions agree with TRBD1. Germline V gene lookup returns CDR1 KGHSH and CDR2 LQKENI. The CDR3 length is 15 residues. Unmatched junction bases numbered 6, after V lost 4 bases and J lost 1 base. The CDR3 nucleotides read TGTGCCAGCTCACAACAGGGGACACCGAACACTGAAGCTTTCTTT. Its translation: CASSQQGTPNTEAFF.

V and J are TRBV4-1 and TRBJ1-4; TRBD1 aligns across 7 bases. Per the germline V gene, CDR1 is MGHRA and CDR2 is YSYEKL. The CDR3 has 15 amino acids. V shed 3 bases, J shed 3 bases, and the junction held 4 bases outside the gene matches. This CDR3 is CASSQVGQSNEKLFF. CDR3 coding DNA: TGCGCCAGCAGCCAGGTGGGACAGTCTAATGAAAAACTGTTTTTT.

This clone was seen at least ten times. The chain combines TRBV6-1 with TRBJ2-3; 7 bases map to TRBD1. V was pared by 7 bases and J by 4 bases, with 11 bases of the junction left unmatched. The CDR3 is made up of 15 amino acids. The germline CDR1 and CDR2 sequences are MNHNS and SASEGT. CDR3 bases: TGTGCCAGCACGAGACAGGGCTCCTGGGCAGATACGCAGTATTTT. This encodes CASTRQGSWADTQYF.

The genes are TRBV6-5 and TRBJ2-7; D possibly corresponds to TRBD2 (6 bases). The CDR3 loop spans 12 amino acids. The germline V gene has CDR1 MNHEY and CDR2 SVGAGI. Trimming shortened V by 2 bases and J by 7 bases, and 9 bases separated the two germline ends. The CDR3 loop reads CASSYAGNEQYF. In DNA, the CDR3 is TGTGCCAGCAGTTACGCGGGGAATGAGCAGTACTTC.

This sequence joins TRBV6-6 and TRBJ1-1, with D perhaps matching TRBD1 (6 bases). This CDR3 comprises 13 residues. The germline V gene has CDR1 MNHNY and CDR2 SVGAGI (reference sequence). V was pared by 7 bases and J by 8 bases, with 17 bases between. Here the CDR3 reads CASKGGGTTEAFF. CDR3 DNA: TGTGCCAGCAAGGGGGGAGGGACCACCGAAGCTTTCTTT.